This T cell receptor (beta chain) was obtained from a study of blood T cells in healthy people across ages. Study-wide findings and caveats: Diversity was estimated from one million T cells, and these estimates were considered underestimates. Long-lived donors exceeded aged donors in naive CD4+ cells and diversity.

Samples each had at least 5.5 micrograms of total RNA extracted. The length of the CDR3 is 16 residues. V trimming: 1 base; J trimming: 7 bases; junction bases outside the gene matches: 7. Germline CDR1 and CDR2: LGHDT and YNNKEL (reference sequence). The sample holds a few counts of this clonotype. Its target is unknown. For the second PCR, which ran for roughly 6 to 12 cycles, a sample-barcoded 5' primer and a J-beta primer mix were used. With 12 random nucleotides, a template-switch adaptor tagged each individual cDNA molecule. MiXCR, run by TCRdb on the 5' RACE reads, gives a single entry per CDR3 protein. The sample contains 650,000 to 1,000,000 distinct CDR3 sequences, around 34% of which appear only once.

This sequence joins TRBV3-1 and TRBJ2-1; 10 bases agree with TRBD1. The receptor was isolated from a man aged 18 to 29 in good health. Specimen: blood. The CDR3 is CASSQGTGTGANEQFF. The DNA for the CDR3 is TGTGCCAGCAGCCAAGGCACCGGGACAGGGGCAAATGAGCAGTTCTTC.